Following are 11 T cell receptor beta chains from one sample sequenced in a study of shared clonotypes between healthy human individuals. Only in-frame clones appear in the TCRdb table, and some are missing; sequencing was by immunoSEQ multiplex PCR. The data contain a few million clones, approximately 93% of them singletons. Sequenced input: naive CD4+ T cells from PBMCs. Subset here: CD45RA+ positively selected. These receptors were collected from a young man in good health. Some clones in this sample may be carry-over from other donors' samples.

The V and J genes are TRBV28 and TRBJ1-2, with TRBD1 matching over 8 bases. J lost 7 bases, V lost 0 bases, and 7 bases had no gene match. The CDR3 has 15 residues. From germline, CDR1 is MDHEN and CDR2 SYDVKM. CDR3 amino acids: CASSLWAGGIRGYTF. Here the CDR3 DNA reads TGTGCCAGCAGTTTATGGGCAGGGGGCATTCGTGGCTACACCTTC.

The chain joins TRBV27 to TRBJ2-2; D may be TRBD2 (5 bases). CDR1 is MNHEY and CDR2 is SMNVEV in the germline V gene (reference sequence). This CDR3 comprises 15 residues. With 5 bases removed from V and 5 bases from J, the gap between germline ends came to 15 bases. Written as DNA, the CDR3 is TGTGCCAGCAGTCCTGCAGAAAGAGGGACCGGGGAGCTGTTTTTT. Encoded protein: CASSPAERGTGELFF.

A remark on this clone: The same CDR3 arises from other DNA sequences in this sample as well. The CDR3 protein is CASSGGPTDTQYF. The CDR3, as DNA: TGTGCCAGCAGTGGGGGACCCACAGATACGCAGTATTTT. This chain uses TRBV6-1 with TRBJ2-3; possibly TRBD1 or TRBD2 for D (5 bases each). V was shortened by 4 bases and J by 2 bases, with 7 bases between the two germline ends. Germline V gene sequence: CDR1 MNHNS, CDR2 SASEGT. There are 13 residues in the CDR3.

Comments on this clone: The sample has other DNA sequences that encode this CDR3 too. The V and J genes are TRBV5-4 and TRBJ1-5; 7 bases are a match to TRBD1. J was trimmed by 2 bases and V by 4 bases; bases with no gene match: 3. There are 14 residues in the CDR3. CDR1 SGHNT and CDR2 YYREEE come from the germline V gene (reference sequence). The CDR3, as DNA: TGTGCCAGCAGCCTCCAGGGGGGCAATCAGCCCCAGCATTTT. Protein: CASSLQGGNQPQHF.

The V call is TRBV6-6, the J call TRBJ2-1; D is ambiguous. Trimming shortened V by 5 bases and J by 5 bases, and 7 bases separated the two germline ends. CDR3 length: 12 amino acids. The germline V gene has CDR1 MNHNY and CDR2 SVGAGI (reference sequence). CDR3 amino acids: CASSATDNEQFF. CDR3 DNA sequence: TGTGCCAGCAGTGCAACAGACAATGAGCAGTTCTTC.

The chain links TRBV18 to TRBJ2-1; 12 bases match TRBD2. Germline V lookup: CDR1 KGHSH, CDR2 LQKENI. J lost 4 bases, V lost 4 bases, and 14 bases had no gene match. CDR3 length: 19 amino acids. CDR3 sequence reads: CASSQGQTPTSGRYNEQFF. CDR3 coding DNA: TGTGCCAGCTCACAGGGACAGACCCCAACTAGCGGGAGGTACAATGAGCAGTTCTTC. The whole variable domain, remainder taken from reference TRBV18 and TRBJ2-1, is NAGVMQNPRHLVRRRGQEARLRCSPMKGHSHVYWYRQLPEEGLKFMVYLQKENIIDESGMPKERFSAEFPKEGPSILRIQQVVRGDSAAYFCASSQGQTPTSGRYNEQFFGPGTRLTVL.

This clone has just one count. This chain joins TRBV2 and TRBJ2-5, with 11 bases lining up with TRBD2. V lost 4 bases and J lost 4; bases outside the gene matches: 5. The germline gives CDR1 SNHLY, CDR2 FYNNEI. The CDR3 is 15 amino acids. The CDR3 DNA follows: TGTGCCAGCAGTGTAGTAGCGGGAGGGGGAGAGACCCAGTACTTC. It encodes CASSVVAGGGETQYF.

Only one count was recorded for this clone. V usage is TRBV11-3 and J usage is TRBJ2-3; tentatively, D is TRBD1 (5 bases). V dropped 2 bases and J dropped 0 bases, with 15 bases sitting between them. Per germline, CDR1 SGHNT and CDR2 YENEEA. The CDR3 spans 17 residues. The CDR3 spells CASSLKGALPSTDTQYF. The DNA for the CDR3 is TGTGCCAGCAGCTTAAAAGGGGCACTGCCTAGCACAGATACGCAGTATTTT.

The J gene is TRBJ1-1, the V gene TRBV28; D is undetermined. Trimming left V 6 bases short and J 8 bases short, with 16 bases between. The CDR3 length is 13 residues. Germline lookup yields CDR1 MDHEN and CDR2 SYDVKM. DNA for the CDR3: TGTGCCAGCAGCGGACCCGACCTCGCCGAAGCTTTCTTT. Translation gives CASSGPDLAEAFF.

The rearrangement joins TRBV29-1 to TRBJ1-3, with D possibly being TRBD1 (5 bases). V was shortened by 7 bases and J by 1 base, with 11 bases between the two germline ends. The CDR3 runs 13 residues. Per germline, CDR1 SQVTM and CDR2 ANQGSEA. CDR3 sequence: CSARRGSGNTIYF. CDR3 DNA: TGCAGCGCAAGACGGGGGTCTGGAAACACCATATATTTT.

The V gene is TRBV11-2, the J gene TRBJ2-1; TRBD1 matches at 11 bases. The junction had 6 bases not matched to a gene; V was cut back by 5 bases and J by 3 bases. Germline CDR1 is SGHAT and CDR2 is FQNNGV. The CDR3 length is 16 residues. The CDR3 bases are TGTGCCAGCAGCCCAGGGACAGGGGGAGTCTACAATGAGCAGTTCTTC. Translated: CASSPGTGGVYNEQFF.